Listed here are 22 T cell receptor beta chains from one sample, sequenced in a study of shared clonotypes between healthy human individuals. Produced via immunoSEQ multiplex PCR; TCRdb's table is partial and in-frame only. The sample has about 2.4 million clones; roughly 93% are singletons. The sample was naive CD4+ T cells from PBMCs. Specified subset: CD45RA+ positively selected. These receptors were taken from a man younger than 30 in good health. Some clones in this sample may be carry-over from other donors' samples.

The J gene is TRBJ2-2, the V gene TRBV2, with 7 bases identical to TRBD1. The CDR3 contains 15 residues. V shed 10 bases, J shed 0 bases, and the junction held 8 bases outside the gene matches. Germline CDR1 SNHLY, CDR2 FYNNEI. CDR3 in amino acids: CATLPGTANTGELFF. For the CDR3, the DNA is TGTGCCACCTTGCCCGGGACAGCGAACACCGGGGAGCTGTTTTTT.

V is TRBV10-3 and J is TRBJ1-2; 8 bases agree with TRBD1. This CDR3 comprises 15 residues. V lost 3 bases, J lost 8 bases, and 11 bases stayed unmatched. The germline V gene encodes CDR1 ENHRY and CDR2 SYGVKD. Here the CDR3 reads CAISDLLTGGVGYTF. In DNA, the CDR3 is TGTGCCATCAGTGACCTCCTAACAGGGGGAGTAGGCTACACCTTC.

The chain recombines TRBV7-3 with TRBJ2-3; D may be TRBD1 or TRBD2 (5 bases each). Between the trimmed V and J ends, which lost 5 bases and 4 bases, there was a span of 13 bases. Germline loops: CDR1 SGHTA, CDR2 FQGTGA. There are 14 residues in the CDR3. The CDR3 here is CASSQLVGADTQYF. The CDR3 DNA reads TGTGCCAGCAGCCAACTCGTGGGGGCAGATACGCAGTATTTT.

The chain couples TRBV28 to TRBJ1-5; TRBD1 aligns across 10 bases. The CDR3 is 14 residues long. The V segment lost 7 bases and the J segment 6 bases; nucleotides outside the gene matches: 6. CDR1 is MDHEN, CDR2 SYDVKM, per germline. CDR3 loop: CASIRQGAFQPQHF. CDR3 sequence (DNA): TGTGCCAGCATTCGACAGGGGGCCTTTCAGCCCCAGCATTTT.

J is TRBJ2-1 and V is TRBV27; D uncertain. The CDR3 has 12 amino acids. Per the germline V gene, CDR1 is MNHEY and CDR2 is SMNVEV (reference sequence). Trimming shortened V by 6 bases and J by 9 bases, and 12 bases separated the two germline ends. CDR3 amino acids: CASRMARSEQFF. In nucleotides, the CDR3 is TGTGCCAGCAGAATGGCTCGTAGTGAGCAGTTCTTC.

The chain employs TRBV29-1 and TRBJ1-1; D unresolved. CDR1 SQVTM and CDR2 ANQGSEA come from the germline V gene. The V end lost 4 bases, the J end lost 7 bases, and 10 bases lay between the germline ends. This CDR3 has 11 residues. The CDR3 protein is CSVVRGDEAFF. DNA of the CDR3: TGCAGCGTTGTAAGAGGAGATGAAGCTTTCTTT.

This sequence joins TRBV7-9 and TRBJ2-1, with 7 bases aligning to TRBD1. Germline CDR1 reads SEHNR; CDR2 reads FQNEAQ (reference sequence). This CDR3 has 16 amino acids. Germline trimming cut 6 bases from V and 5 bases from J; bases unmatched to any gene: 13. Written as DNA, the CDR3 is TGTGCCAGCAGGACCTCGACAGGGAATCGGCACAATGAGCAGTTCTTC. Translation gives CASRTSTGNRHNEQFF.

Concerning this clone: The sample holds other DNA sequences that translate to the same CDR3. This rearrangement joins TRBV9 to TRBJ2-1; 11 nucleotides agree with TRBD2. This CDR3 has 14 residues. V gave up 2 bases and J gave up 5 bases; unmatched junction bases: 0. The V gene's germline CDR1 is SGDLS and CDR2 YYNGEE. The DNA of the CDR3 is TGTGCCAGCAGCGTGACTAGCGGGAACAATGAGCAGTTCTTC. It specifies CASSVTSGNNEQFF. Using reference TRBV9 and TRBJ2-1 for the parts outside the CDR3, the full variable domain is DSGVTQTPKHLITATGQRVTLRCSPRSGDLSVYWYQQSLDQGLQFLIQYYNGEERAKGNILERFSAQQFPDLHSELNLSSLELGDSALYFCASSVTSGNNEQFFGPGTRLTVL.

The J gene is TRBJ1-4, the V gene TRBV18; weak D call: TRBD1 (5 bases). Trimming removed 1 base at V and 4 bases at J, with 10 bases between. Germline assignment: CDR1 KGHSH and CDR2 LQKENI. This CDR3 is 15 amino acids long. The CDR3 DNA reads TGTGCCAGCTCACCACTGGGGGGAATTAATGAAAAACTGTTTTTT. Encoded protein: CASSPLGGINEKLFF.

Comments on this clone: The same CDR3 is also encoded by other DNA sequences in this sample. V gene TRBV6-5 combines with J gene TRBJ2-7, with D perhaps matching TRBD2 (7 bases). Deletions cut 6 bases from V and 2 bases from J, with 11 bases between. The CDR3 runs to 13 residues. Germline CDR1 and CDR2: MNHEY and SVGAGI. CDR3 sequence: CASRREGAYEQYF. The CDR3 DNA reads TGTGCCAGCAGGAGGGAGGGGGCCTACGAGCAGTACTTC.

This chain connects TRBV11-3 to TRBJ1-4; D possibly corresponds to TRBD1 (5 bases). CDR1 SGHNT and CDR2 YENEEA come from the germline V gene. Trimming took off 1 base at V and 3 bases at J, with 18 bases between the two ends. CDR3 length: 18 residues. CDR3 amino acids: CASSLVPDSRAPNEKLFF. The CDR3 bases are TGTGCCAGCAGCTTAGTTCCCGACAGTCGCGCGCCTAATGAAAAACTGTTTTTT.

The V and J genes are TRBV9 and TRBJ2-1; no clear D gene. V lost 3 bases, J lost 1 base, and 14 bases lay in between. Germline values: CDR1 SGDLS, CDR2 YYNGEE. The CDR3 consists of 16 residues. As DNA, the CDR3 is TGTGCCAGCAGCGCGGACGCGGACGCGTCCTACAATGAGCAGTTCTTC. It yields the protein CASSADADASYNEQFF.

The V gene is TRBV15, the J gene TRBJ1-3; 8 nucleotides match TRBD1. The CDR3 loop spans 16 amino acids. Germline-derived CDR1 and CDR2 are LNHNV and YYDKDF (reference sequence). Germline trimming cut 0 bases from V and 4 bases from J; bases unmatched to any gene: 5. Here the CDR3 reads CATSRDQGQGGNTIYF. CDR3 coding DNA: TGTGCCACCAGCAGAGATCAAGGACAGGGAGGAAACACCATATATTTT. Full variable domain (missing parts from reference TRBV15 and TRBJ1-3): DAMVIQNPRYQVTQFGKPVTLSCSQTLNHNVMYWYQQKSSQAPKLLFHYYDKDFNNEADTPDNFQSRRPNTSFCFLDIRSPGLGDTAMYLCATSRDQGQGGNTIYFGEGSWLTVV.

The chain is built from TRBV7-9 and TRBJ1-2, with D tentatively TRBD1 (6 bases). There are 14 residues in the CDR3. The germline V gene encodes CDR1 SEHNR and CDR2 FQNEAQ (reference sequence). Deletions cut 1 base from V and 6 bases from J, with 12 bases between. CDR3 sequence reads: CASSLERGRDGYTF. The CDR3 region has the DNA TGTGCCAGCAGCTTAGAGAGGGGGAGAGATGGCTACACCTTC.

This rearrangement joins TRBV11-3 to TRBJ2-4, with a tentative D call TRBD2 (6 bases). The CDR3 is 16 residues long. The V and J ends lost 1 base and 1 base respectively, with 11 bases between them. Germline loops: CDR1 SGHNT, CDR2 YENEEA. CDR3 nucleotide sequence: TGTGCCAGCAGCTTAGGACACGGGAGTGCCAAAAACATTCAGTACTTC. It encodes CASSLGHGSAKNIQYF.

J is TRBJ1-2 and V is TRBV6-5; D not resolved. The germline V gene has CDR1 MNHEY and CDR2 SVGAGI. V was pared by 5 bases and J by 8 bases, with 18 bases between. CDR3 size: 14 residues. Here the CDR3 reads CASSPPGLTRGYTF. CDR3 bases: TGTGCCAGCAGTCCCCCGGGCCTCACCAGGGGCTACACCTTC.

V gene TRBV27 combines with J gene TRBJ1-2; TRBD1 matches at 9 bases. From germline, CDR1 is MNHEY and CDR2 SMNVEV (reference sequence). Trimming took 4 bases from V and 4 from J; bases not matched to a gene: 4. The CDR3 sequence is 14 residues long. CDR3 nucleotide sequence: TGTGCCAGCAGTTCCCGGGACAGGGCCTATGGCTACACCTTC. Encoded protein: CASSSRDRAYGYTF.

V gene TRBV20-1 combines with J gene TRBJ2-7; no clear D. The CDR3 totals 10 residues. Germline V gene sequence: CDR1 DFQATT, CDR2 SNEGSKA (reference sequence). Trimming pared 3 bases from V and 7 bases from J, leaving 7 bases between. The CDR3 spells CSASMREQYF. The CDR3 region has the DNA TGCAGTGCTAGCATGCGGGAGCAGTACTTC.

The chain links TRBV5-4 to TRBJ2-7, with D tentatively TRBD1 or TRBD2 (7 bases each). Germline values: CDR1 SGHNT, CDR2 YYREEE (reference sequence). The CDR3 extends over 14 amino acids. Trimming stripped 3 bases from V and 7 bases from J, with 17 bases between. This CDR3 reads CASSSQGGRAEQYF. In DNA, the CDR3 is TGTGCCAGCAGCTCCCAGGGGGGGCGGGCTGAGCAGTACTTC.

The chain employs TRBV11-3 and TRBJ2-5; 14 positions agree with TRBD2. CDR3 length: 16 residues. With 3 bases clipped from V and 2 bases from J, the junction kept 2 bases outside the gene matches. The germline gives CDR1 SGHNT, CDR2 YENEEA. The CDR3 region is CASSLGTSGRQETQYF. The CDR3 DNA is TGTGCCAGCAGCTTGGGGACTAGCGGGAGACAAGAGACCCAGTACTTC.

The chain has TRBV28 and TRBJ1-1; D gene unclear. The CDR3 has 16 amino acids. The V gene lost 6 bases and the J gene lost 6 bases, with 23 bases spanning the gap. CDR1 is MDHEN, CDR2 SYDVKM, per germline. CDR3 nucleotide sequence: TGTGCCAGCAGCCAGACTCTGACTGCGAAGGACGCTGAAGCTTTCTTT. It is translated as CASSQTLTAKDAEAFF.

The rearrangement joins TRBV19 to TRBJ2-5; 15 bases agree with TRBD2. This CDR3 is built from 17 residues. Germline assignment: CDR1 LNHDA and CDR2 SQIVND (reference sequence). The V segment lost 4 bases and the J segment 3 bases; nucleotides outside the gene matches: 6. CDR3 amino acids: CASSKGLAGGREETQYF. Written as DNA, the CDR3 is TGTGCCAGTAGTAAAGGACTAGCGGGAGGGAGAGAAGAGACCCAGTACTTC.